The clone carrying this TCR beta chain showed up just once. Its matching antigen is unknown. This sample is drawn from a study of cytomegalovirus exposure and HLA in healthy donors. Vbeta (60) and Jbeta (13) primers were used in the PCR. As originally analysed: A later analysis tallied approximately 80 million unique TCR beta chains, some 10 million of them shared. Clones were read by immunoSEQ multiplex PCR, and TCRdb kept only the in-frame ones, dropping some. The V and J calls and clone size were taken over from that table, and D and trimming were inferred from the DNA. Seen here are 250,000 or so clones, approximately 80% observed once, and the top ten hold about 7.5%. Points from the study as a whole: Later analysis identified a missense DCLRE1C variant that was linked to TCR beta V- and J-gene trimming. A later analysis reportedly found fewer N-insertions in an Asian-associated ancestry cluster than the roughly 670-donor mean. A classifier reportedly called cytomegalovirus status with high sensitivity and specificity.

V lost 2 bases, J lost 2 bases, and 19 bases lay in between. The CDR3 is made up of 17 amino acids. Germline V lookup: CDR1 MDHEN, CDR2 SYDVKM. Sequencing was done on a sample of PBMCs. The source of this sequence is a woman in her fifties or sixties in good health and CMV-seropositive. The chain carries TRBV28 and TRBJ2-7, with TRBD1 as a possible D gene (6 bases). The CDR3 nucleotides read TGTGCCAGCAGTTTAAGTCAGGGTCAGGGGCTACCCTACGAGCAGTACTTC. Translated: CASSLSQGQGLPYEQYF.